Below are 4 T cell receptor beta chains sequenced from a single sample in a study of OX40 agonist ivuxolimab in advanced cancers. This table comes from immunoSEQ multiplex PCR, and its TCRdb copy is limited to in-frame clones, with some not included. The top ten hold roughly 16% of the sample, which has 20,000 to 25,000 clones, roughly 84% seen once. The sample was CD4+ or CD8+ T cells sorted from blood, taken in a trial of the OX40 agonist ivuxolimab. The receptors were gathered from an adult with an advanced solid tumor such as melanoma, head and neck, liver or kidney cancer.

This clone is a singleton in its sample. This chain joins TRBV5-1 and TRBJ2-1; 9 bases fit TRBD2. This CDR3 spans 15 amino acids. V lost 6 bases to trimming and J lost 5 bases; unmatched junction nucleotides: 9. CDR1 is SGHRS and CDR2 is YFSETQ in the germline V gene. The CDR3 DNA reads as TGCGCCAGCACCCCCATAGCGGGAGCTCACAATGAGCAGTTCTTC. Residues: CASTPIAGAHNEQFF.

The chain is built from TRBV6-6 and TRBJ1-5; TRBD1 agrees at 7 bases. V lost 4 bases and J lost 9; bases outside the gene matches: 9. Germline-derived CDR1 and CDR2 are MNHNY and SVGAGI (reference sequence). The CDR3 runs to 14 residues. In DNA form, the CDR3 reads TGTGCCAGCAGTTTACGGGACAGTGCGAGGCCCCAGCATTTT. This encodes CASSLRDSARPQHF.

V gene TRBV6-6 combines with J gene TRBJ1-2; D unclear. CDR3 length: 12 amino acids. V was shortened by 7 bases and J by 8 bases, with 14 bases between the two germline ends. Germline assignment: CDR1 MNHNY and CDR2 SVGAGI (reference sequence). The CDR3 DNA follows: TGTGCCAGCACCCCGGGTTTGGGGGGCTACACCTTC. This gives the protein CASTPGLGGYTF.

The CDR3: CASSVGIVAGGSGDTQYF. The CDR3 DNA reads as TGTGCCAGCAGCGTAGGGATCGTAGCGGGAGGGAGTGGAGATACGCAGTATTTT. The chain combines TRBV9 with TRBJ2-3; 11 positions agree with TRBD2. Germline CDR1 reads SGDLS; CDR2 reads YYNGEE. V shed 0 bases, J shed 5 bases, and the junction held 11 bases outside the gene matches. This CDR3 contains 18 residues. Drawing the rest from reference TRBV9 and TRBJ2-3, the complete variable domain is DSGVTQTPKHLITATGQRVTLRCSPRSGDLSVYWYQQSLDQGLQFLIQYYNGEERAKGNILERFSAQQFPDLHSELNLSSLELGDSALYFCASSVGIVAGGSGDTQYFGPGTRLTVL.